Shown below are 4 T cell receptor beta chains from a single sample sequenced in a study of human T cells and chemical hapten exposure. TCRdb passed the RACE reads through MiXCR, listing each CDR3 protein once. The sample yields some 200,000 distinct CDR3 sequences, around 24% seen once. Indicated time point: patch test 1, 2 weeks after DPC sensitization. Treatment of the sample: therapeutic diphenylcyclopropenone sensitization with weekly scalp DPC. Source: whole blood, taken in connection with sensitization to the hapten diphenylcyclopropenone (DPC). The source is a woman aged 45-65 years with alopecia areata. Some clones in this sample may be carry-over from other donors' samples.

The chain joins TRBV5-1 to TRBJ2-1; TRBD1 is a possible D gene (6 bases). Trimming shortened V by 4 bases and J by 10 bases, and 9 bases separated the two germline ends. The CDR3 runs 11 residues. CDR1 is SGHRS, CDR2 YFSETQ, per germline. The CDR3 region is CASSTGQEQFF. Written as DNA, the CDR3 is TGCGCCAGCAGCACTGGACAGGAGCAGTTCTTC.

The genes are TRBV5-1 and TRBJ2-1, with 8 bases identical to TRBD1. V shed 0 bases, J shed 4 bases, and the junction held 3 bases outside the gene matches. CDR1 is SGHRS and CDR2 is YFSETQ in the germline V gene. This CDR3 is 15 amino acids long. The CDR3 here is CASSLDGTGYNEQFF. The CDR3 nucleotides read TGCGCCAGCAGCTTGGACGGGACAGGTTACAATGAGCAGTTCTTC.

This clonotype was counted between two and nine times. V and J are TRBV7-8 and TRBJ2-5; D gene ambiguous. V was shortened by 4 bases and J by 1 base, with 10 bases between the two germline ends. The CDR3 sequence is 14 residues long. Germline CDR1 and CDR2: SGHVS and FQNEAQ. CDR3 coding DNA: TGTGCCAGCAGCTCAAGGACCAGCCAAGAGACCCAGTACTTC. Protein product: CASSSRTSQETQYF.

This clonotype came up a few times. The gene calls are TRBV7-2 and TRBJ2-1, with D unresolved. The CDR3 spans 13 residues. Germline CDR1 reads SGHTA; CDR2 reads FQGNSA. The V end was cut by 1 base, the J end by 5 bases, with 6 bases between. CDR3 DNA: TGTGCCAGCAGCTTAGTTTGGAACAATGAGCAGTTCTTC. It codes for CASSLVWNNEQFF.